Sequencing of this TCR beta chain was carried out in a study of graft-versus-host responses after intestinal transplantation. This clone has only one observation. The antigen is undetermined. The CDR3 extends over 14 amino acids. Germline assignment: CDR1 PRHDT and CDR2 FYEKMQ (reference sequence). With V trimmed by 5 bases and J by 1 base, 1 base remained unmatched. Produced via immunoSEQ multiplex PCR; TCRdb's table is partial and in-frame only. The table records tens of thousands of clones, about four fifths of them present only once. The chain links TRBV13 to TRBJ2-7; 11 nucleotides agree with TRBD2. The source material was unstimulated CD4+ T cells sorted from spleen or lymph node cells, sampled before transplant. This sequence was found in a human donor who was the organ donor for an intestinal transplant. This CDR3 is CASSASGRSYEQYF. The CDR3 DNA reads TGTGCCAGCAGCGCTAGCGGGAGGTCCTACGAGCAGTACTTC. The full variable domain, its missing parts supplied by reference TRBV13 and TRBJ2-7, is AAGVIQSPRHLIKEKRETATLKCYPIPRHDTVYWYQQGPGQDPQFLISFYEKMQSDKGSIPDRFSAQQFSDYHSELNMSSLELGDSALYFCASSASGRSYEQYFGPGTRLTVT.